This is a list of T cell receptor beta chains from one sample in a study of cytomegalovirus exposure and HLA in healthy donors. Method: immunoSEQ multiplex PCR; TCRdb's copy keeps in-frame clones and lacks some. The table includes 120,000 or so clones, approximately 80% detected once. The sequencing input was PBMCs. The receptors shown here come from a male donor in good health and CMV-seropositive. Both conserved end residues are part of each CDR3. The D gene is left open where the match is weak. Some rows mark clone size as missing; the rest say once, few, many or name a class of expanded clone.

>TRBV5-8|-|TRBD1|TRBJ1-2
CASSLMEGATTF
TGTGCCAGCAGCTTGATGGAGGGGGCTACCACCTTC
>TRBV4-2|-|-|TRBJ1-2
CASSQAGGANYGYTF
TGTGCCAGCAGCCAAGCTGGGGGCGCTAACTATGGCTACACCTTC
>TRBV14|-|-|TRBJ2-7
CASSEGTFGLKNEQYF
TGTGCCAGCTCCGAAGGGACATTCGGTCTTAAGAACGAGCAGTACTTC
>TRBV13|-|-|TRBJ2-7
CASSLGHAQVGSYEQYF
TGTGCCAGCAGCTTAGGCCATGCGCAAGTTGGTTCCTACGAGCAGTACTTC
>TRBV2|once|-|TRBJ2-1
CASRRDSVVGNEQFF
TGTGCCAGCAGGCGTGATAGCGTGGTGGGTAATGAGCAGTTCTTC
>TRBV10-3|-|TRBD1|TRBJ2-5
CAISQGGEETQYF
TGTGCCATCAGTCAAGGGGGCGAAGAGACCCAGTACTTC
>TRBV6-6|-|-|TRBJ2-1
CASSPQTGEQFF
TGTGCCAGCAGTCCCCAAACCGGTGAGCAGTTCTTC
>TRBV19|few|-|TRBJ2-2
CASSIPQTANTGELFF
TGTGCCAGTAGTATCCCCCAGACAGCGAACACCGGGGAGCTGTTTTTT
>TRBV30|-|TRBD2|TRBJ2-7
CAWSGTSGTGEQYF
TGTGCCTGGAGCGGGACTAGCGGGACGGGCGAGCAGTACTTC
>TRBV15|-|-|TRBJ2-7
CATSQLGEQYF
TGTGCCACCAGTCAACTCGGGGAGCAGTACTTC
>TRBV7-9|-|-|TRBJ2-7
CASSLERPGEQYF
TGTGCCAGCAGCTTGGAACGGCCGGGCGAGCAGTACTTC
>TRBV6-1|-|-|TRBJ1-6
CASSHNRNSPLHF
TGTGCCAGCAGCCATAACCGGAATTCACCCCTCCACTTT
>TRBV19|-|TRBD2|TRBJ2-7
CASSSGRGYEQYF
TGTGCCAGTAGTAGCGGGAGGGGTTACGAGCAGTACTTC
>TRBV27|-|-|TRBJ1-1
CASSFTRNTEAFF
TGTGCCAGCAGTTTTACAAGGAACACTGAAGCTTTCTTT
>TRBV7-9|-|TRBD1|TRBJ2-4
CASSFRGDRVGAKNIQYF
TGTGCCAGCAGCTTTCGGGGGGACAGGGTCGGAGCCAAAAACATTCAGTACTTC
>TRBV14|once|-|TRBJ2-1
CASSPFYREYNEQFF
TGTGCCAGCAGCCCTTTCTACAGGGAGTACAATGAGCAGTTCTTC
>TRBV11-3|-|-|TRBJ2-3
CASSLRSSDTQYF
TGTGCCAGCAGCTTAAGGAGCTCAGATACGCAGTATTTT
>TRBV30|-|TRBD1|TRBJ1-4
CAWSGGAGTGVEKLFF
TGTGCCTGGAGTGGGGGGGCCGGGACAGGGGTAGAAAAACTGTTTTTT
>TRBV27|-|-|TRBJ2-7
CASQGLSYEQYF
TGTGCCAGCCAGGGACTTTCCTACGAGCAGTACTTC
>TRBV5-6|once|TRBD1|TRBJ2-5
CASSLGPRDRGVETQYF
TGTGCCAGCAGCTTGGGGCCCCGGGACAGGGGGGTAGAGACCCAGTACTTC
>TRBV5-6|-|TRBD2|TRBJ2-3
CASSSGGSRWGGTDTQYF
TGTGCCAGCAGCTCCGGGGGGAGCCGTTGGGGTGGCACAGATACGCAGTATTTT
>TRBV28|-|TRBD2|TRBJ2-3
CASSLLAGLDTQYF
TGTGCCAGCAGTTTGTTAGCGGGGTTAGATACGCAGTATTTT
>TRBV5-8|-|-|TRBJ1-2
CASSRDSYGYYGYTF
TGTGCCAGCAGCCGTGACAGTTACGGCTACTATGGCTACACCTTC
>TRBV5-6|-|TRBD1|TRBJ2-7
CASSPVGQGSYEQYF
TGTGCCAGCAGCCCGGTGGGACAGGGCTCCTACGAGCAGTACTTC
>TRBV28|-|-|TRBJ2-1
CASSLGGRQQFF
TGTGCCAGCAGCCTCGGTGGGAGGCAGCAGTTCTTC
>TRBV19|-|-|TRBJ1-1
CASRAGPASTEAFF
TGTGCCAGTAGAGCGGGCCCGGCGAGCACTGAAGCTTTCTTT
>TRBV23-1|-|-|TRBJ2-3
CASEQGTHTQYF
TGCGCCAGCGAACAGGGGACTCATACGCAGTATTTT
>TRBV5-4|-|-|TRBJ2-2
CASSLGAGVNTGELFF
TGTGCCAGCAGCTTGGGAGCAGGGGTTAACACCGGGGAGCTGTTTTTT
>TRBV9|-|TRBD2|TRBJ2-3
CASSVAGGPVDTQYF
TGTGCCAGCAGCGTAGCGGGAGGGCCAGTAGATACGCAGTATTTT
>TRBV27|-|-|TRBJ2-7
CASSGRVGYEQYF
TGTGCCAGCAGTGGCAGGGTGGGCTACGAGCAGTACTTC
>TRBV7-2|-|-|TRBJ2-2
CASSPGLPNTGELFF
TGTGCCAGCAGCCCGGGACTTCCGAACACCGGGGAGCTGTTTTTT
>TRBV27|-|TRBD1|TRBJ2-4
CASSLSADRGKGKNIQYF
TGTGCCAGCAGTTTATCCGCCGACAGGGGAAAGGGGAAAAACATTCAGTACTTC
>TRBV10-3|-|-|TRBJ2-5
CAISGRALSGETQYF
TGTGCCATCAGTGGGAGGGCCCTGTCTGGGGAGACCCAGTACTTC
>TRBV9|-|TRBD2|TRBJ2-1
CASSVGVAGSLYNEQFF
TGTGCCAGCAGCGTTGGCGTAGCGGGATCTCTCTACAATGAGCAGTTCTTC
>TRBV18|-|TRBD2|TRBJ2-7
CASSPPQPSGAVEQYF
TGTGCCAGCTCACCACCGCAGCCTAGCGGGGCGGTCGAGCAGTACTTC
>TRBV2|-|TRBD1|TRBJ2-7
CASSGDRLETYEQYF
TGTGCCAGCAGTGGGGACAGACTCGAAACCTACGAGCAGTACTTC
>TRBV19|few|TRBD1|TRBJ2-7
CASSLTGTGGINEQYF
TGTGCCAGTAGTCTAACCGGGACAGGGGGCATCAACGAGCAGTACTTC
>TRBV6-6|-|-|TRBJ2-2
CASSYASSNTGELFF
TGTGCCAGCAGTTACGCGTCGTCGAACACCGGGGAGCTGTTTTTT
>TRBV5-5|few|-|TRBJ2-2
CASSLDLRPGELFF
TGTGCCAGCAGCTTGGACTTGCGTCCCGGGGAGCTGTTTTTT
>TRBV13|once|-|TRBJ2-1
CASSLGISVPQFF
TGTGCCAGCAGCTTAGGAATATCAGTTCCCCAGTTCTTC
>TRBV19|-|-|TRBJ1-6
CASSIRSGNSPLHF
TGTGCCAGTAGTATTCGGTCAGGGAATTCACCCCTCCACTTT
>TRBV10-3|-|TRBD2|TRBJ2-1
CAISDPGTSVGNEQFF
TGTGCCATCAGTGATCCCGGGACTAGCGTTGGAAATGAGCAGTTCTTC
>TRBV21-1|-|-|TRBJ2-7
CASSVGLIPGQGFVGSYEQYF
TGTGCCAGCAGCGTGGGGTTGATCCCGGGACAGGGTTTTGTGGGCTCCTACGAGCAGTACTTC
>TRBV6-5|-|TRBD1|TRBJ2-7
CASSYGTGGSYEQYF
TGTGCCAGCAGTTACGGGACAGGTGGCTCCTACGAGCAGTACTTC
>TRBV7-7|-|-|TRBJ1-3
CASSLAGSGNTIYF
TGTGCTAGCAGCTTGGCGGGGTCTGGAAACACCATATATTTT
>TRBV11-3|-|TRBD2|TRBJ2-1
CASSFYRAGPYNEQFF
TGTGCCAGCAGCTTCTATCGAGCGGGGCCTTACAATGAGCAGTTCTTC
>TRBV9|-|TRBD2|TRBJ2-4
CASSVDLAGEGDIQYF
TGTGCCAGCAGCGTAGATTTAGCGGGAGAGGGGGACATTCAGTACTTC
>TRBV6-5|-|-|TRBJ1-5
CASSPGLNQPQHF
TGTGCCAGCAGTCCAGGGCTCAATCAGCCCCAGCATTTT
>TRBV27|few|-|TRBJ2-1
CASQGKGSYNEQFF
TGTGCCAGTCAGGGAAAGGGCTCCTACAATGAGCAGTTCTTC
>TRBV28|-|TRBD2|TRBJ2-2
CASRLTSGTGELFF
TGTGCCAGCAGATTGACTAGCGGGACCGGGGAGCTGTTTTTT
>TRBV21-1|-|-|TRBJ2-7
CASSPRPRGSKNF
TGTGCCAGCAGCCCTCGCCCCCGGGGTTCCAAGAACTTC
>TRBV6-5|-|-|TRBJ2-1
CASRRTSNEQFF
TGTGCCAGCAGGAGGACTTCTAATGAGCAGTTCTTC
>TRBV4-1|-|-|TRBJ2-7
CASSPTTGTSYEQYF
TGCGCCAGCAGCCCCACGACGGGTACCTCCTACGAGCAGTACTTC
>TRBV7-2|-|TRBD1|TRBJ2-7
CASSPDRGEQYF
TGTGCCAGCAGCCCGGACAGGGGCGAGCAGTACTTC
>TRBV2|-|TRBD2|TRBJ2-5
CAGGGGTSGETQYF
TGTGCCGGGGGGGGCGGGACTAGCGGAGAGACCCAGTACTTC
>TRBV7-7|-|-|TRBJ2-1
CASTQQRSNRNEQFF
TGTGCTAGCACCCAACAGCGGTCTAATCGAAATGAGCAGTTCTTC
>TRBV5-1|few|-|TRBJ1-2
CASSLWQGNNYGYTF
TGCGCCAGCAGCTTGTGGCAGGGAAATAACTATGGCTACACCTTC
>TRBV5-4|-|-|TRBJ1-1
CASSIVPTEAFF
TGTGCCAGCAGCATAGTCCCCACTGAAGCTTTCTTT
>TRBV9|-|-|TRBJ2-7
CASSADTGTYEQYF
TGTGCCAGCAGCGCGGACACTGGAACCTACGAGCAGTACTTC